Listed below are T cell receptor beta chains from one sample, sequenced in a study of blood T cell repertoires in COVID-19. Profiling relied on immunoSEQ multiplex PCR, and the TCRdb table lists in-frame clones only, not all of them. The repertoire consists of some 88,000 clones, with more than 70% occurring once and the leading ten covering 13% to 15%. Input material: peripheral blood. The receptor source for this set is a woman in her seventies with acute or convalescent COVID-19. CDR3s include the opening cysteine and the closing phenylalanine or tryptophan. A D gene is named only where the DNA matches it firmly. Some rows mark clone size as missing; the rest say once, few, many or name a class of expanded clone.

D,size,V,J,DNA,CDR3
TRBD1,NA,TRBV5-5,TRBJ2-3,TGTGCCAGCAGCTTGGATCCACAGGGGGCGAATACGCAGTATTTT,CASSLDPQGANTQYF
NA,NA,TRBV5-1,TRBJ2-2,TGCGCCAGCAGCTTTACAGGTCCGAACACCGGGGAGCTGTTTTTT,CASSFTGPNTGELFF
NA,NA,TRBV14,TRBJ1-2,TGTGCCAGCAGCCAAGAGGTCTCGGGGTACTATGGCTACACCTTC,CASSQEVSGYYGYTF
NA,NA,TRBV19,TRBJ2-3,TGTGCCAGTAGTATGTACAGGGCGAATACGCAGTATTTT,CASSMYRANTQYF
NA,NA,TRBV5-6,TRBJ2-1,TGTGCCAGCAGCTTGGTCCAGGACAGCAATGAGCAGTTCTTC,CASSLVQDSNEQFF
TRBD1,NA,TRBV6-2/TRBV6-3,TRBJ1-2,TGTGCCAGCAGCCCGACAGGGGGCGGGTTTGGCTACACCTTC,CASSPTGGGFGYTF
NA,once,TRBV4-2,TRBJ2-5,TGTGCCAGCAGCCAAGACAGCCAAGAGACCCAGTACTTC,CASSQDSQETQYF
TRBD2,NA,TRBV27,TRBJ2-6,TGTGCCAGCAGTTCGGGGGGCTCTGGGGCCAACGTCCTGACTTTC,CASSSGGSGANVLTF
NA,NA,TRBV11-2,TRBJ2-2,TGTGCCAGCAGTTCTCTGTCTTGGACAGCCAACACCGGGGAGCTGTTTTTT,CASSSLSWTANTGELFF
TRBD1,NA,TRBV7-2,TRBJ2-1,TGTGCCAGCAGCTTAGCGGTAGGACAGGGTAATGAGCAGTTCTTC,CASSLAVGQGNEQFF
TRBD1,NA,TRBV28,TRBJ2-6,TGTGCCAGCAGTTTATACAGGGGTTACCCCTCTGGGGCCAACGTCCTGACTTTC,CASSLYRGYPSGANVLTF
NA,few,TRBV30,TRBJ1-1,TGTGCCTGGAGTGCCCCGGGAAGGAACACTGAAGCTTTCTTT,CAWSAPGRNTEAFF
NA,NA,TRBV19,TRBJ2-5,TGTGCCAGTAGTACGGCGATCCGGAGCGGACCTGAAGAGACCCAGTACTTC,CASSTAIRSGPEETQYF
NA,once,TRBV6-5,TRBJ2-5,TGTGCCAGCAGCAGGCGGCAGGGGCAAGAGACCCAGTACTTC,CASSRRQGQETQYF
NA,NA,TRBV11-2,TRBJ1-5,TGTGCCAGCAGCTTCAATAGCAATCAGCCCCAGCATTTT,CASSFNSNQPQHF
TRBD2,NA,TRBV5-6,TRBJ2-3,TGTGCCAGCAGACCCGACATCGGACTAGCACGGGGGGCAGATACGCAGTATTTT,CASRPDIGLARGADTQYF
NA,NA,TRBV6-5,TRBJ2-1,TGTGCCAGCAGCATGAGGGGGTGGAATGAGCAGTTCTTC,CASSMRGWNEQFF
TRBD1,NA,TRBV7-2,TRBJ1-2,TGTGCCAGCAGCCCAGGGGGGACGGGGGGCTACACCTTC,CASSPGGTGGYTF
TRBD2,few,TRBV11-3,TRBJ2-3,TGTGCCAGCAGCTTAGAGGCAAGCGGGATCTTCACAGATACGCAGTATTTT,CASSLEASGIFTDTQYF
NA,once,TRBV18,TRBJ1-5,TGTGCCAGCTCACCGGAGCAGGGAATCGGTCAGCCCCAGCATTTT,CASSPEQGIGQPQHF
TRBD2,NA,TRBV5-6,TRBJ2-5,TGTGCCAGCAGCTTGTCGGGGCTAGCGGGAATGGGGGAGACCCAGTACTTC,CASSLSGLAGMGETQYF
NA,NA,TRBV5-1,TRBJ1-1,TGCGCCAGCAGCTTGACAGGTCTTATGAACACTGAAGCTTTCTTT,CASSLTGLMNTEAFF
NA,NA,TRBV18,TRBJ1-5,TGTGCCAGCTCACCACCAGGGGCGTACCAGCCCCAGCATTTT,CASSPPGAYQPQHF
TRBD1,NA,TRBV5-4,TRBJ1-2,TGTGCCAGCAGCTTCGGACAGGGGTTTATGGATGGCTACACCTTC,CASSFGQGFMDGYTF
TRBD2,NA,TRBV9,TRBJ2-3,TGTGCCAGCAGCGGGTATAGCGGGGAGTCCACAGATACGCAGTATTTT,CASSGYSGESTDTQYF
TRBD2,NA,TRBV10-3,TRBJ2-3,TGTGCCATCAGTGAGTCGGGGCGGGAGACAGATACGCAGTATTTT,CAISESGRETDTQYF
NA,NA,TRBV6-2/TRBV6-3,TRBJ1-3,TGTGCCAGCAGTTACGCGACAGCAACCATATATTTT,CASSYATATIYF
NA,NA,TRBV27,TRBJ2-3,TGTGCCAGCAGTTTATCGAGAACTACTGATACGCAGTATTTT,CASSLSRTTDTQYF
TRBD2,NA,TRBV5-4,TRBJ2-5,TGTGCCAGCAGCAAGGACAGCGGGAGGGTACAGACCCAGTACTTC,CASSKDSGRVQTQYF
TRBD1,NA,TRBV5-8,TRBJ1-3,TGTGCCAGCAGCTTCCGGGACAGCTCTGGAAACACCATATATTTT,CASSFRDSSGNTIYF
NA,few,TRBV19,TRBJ2-3,TGTGCCAGTAGTAGGAGCGGTCTTGGCACAGATACGCAGTATTTT,CASSRSGLGTDTQYF
TRBD1,few,TRBV15,TRBJ1-5,TGTGCCACCAGCAGAGATCGGGCCAGGGGGAGCAATCAGCCCCAGCATTTT,CATSRDRARGSNQPQHF
TRBD1,NA,TRBV10-3,TRBJ1-1,TGTGCCATCAGCCCAGGACAGGGGGCAGGTGAAGCTTTCTTT,CAISPGQGAGEAFF
TRBD2,NA,TRBV7-2,TRBJ2-1,TGTGCCAGCAGCCCAGACGGGGGGGTCTACAATGAGCAGTTCTTC,CASSPDGGVYNEQFF